This TCR beta chain came from a study of blood T cell repertoires in COVID-19 (dated by TCRdb to about 2020). With respect to the entire study: Samples from collaborators originated in the United States, Italy and Spain and spanned both the acute and convalescent phases of COVID-19. Samples came from the ongoing ImmuneRACE study (first 160 participants) plus 1,254 subjects from 6 global collaborators. The repertoires were made available in a free public database intended to serve as a resource for research on the immune response to SARS-CoV-2. Deeply sampled blood TCRbeta repertoires from subjects exposed to, actively infected with, or recovered from COVID-19 were included in the dataset. Sample metadata almost always included a de-identified subject ID, COVID-19 status, age in years and sex. The material from the prospective study consisted of cDNA or gDNA derived from T cells, B-cell-depleted T cells, or PBMCs. Where available, HLA class I and class II types were taken from metadata supplied by the sample provider and were not determined by assay-based typing.

Samples from volunteer blood donors who had recovered from COVID-19 were contributed by a second Seattle source. Each collaborating institution followed its own protocols to collect whole blood in K2EDTA tubes. For TCRbeta analysis, collaborator samples were shipped as frozen whole blood, as isolated PBMCs, or as DNA extracted from either sample type. TCRbeta CDR3 regions were amplified from genomic DNA by means of the immunoSEQ Assay, a bias-controlled multiplex PCR. On the study's bioinformatics: The number of nucleated cells in each sample was estimated by amplification of reference gene primers within the assay. To quantify the absolute abundance of each unique TCRbeta CDR3 rearrangement, sequence reads were collapsed and filtered. For each sample, productive Simpson clonality was calculated as the square root of Simpson's diversity index over productive rearrangements. In its TCRdb copy, this immuneACCESS table keeps in-frame sequences only and misses some clones. Where compared with another copy, unresolved V genes explain less than half of these, and the others have no known cause. V and J calls and clone size are copied from that table; D and trimming were computed from the DNA. The sample contains 200,000 to 250,000 clones, 75% to 90% of them found a single time. The ten biggest clones cover 2.2% of the sample.

The CDR3 has 16 amino acids, counting the end cysteine and phenylalanine. Only CDR3 DNA is held: 48 bases, read in frame from base 1. CDR1 and CDR2 (MNHEY, SMNVEV) derive from the germline V gene (reference sequence). Compared with germline, V lacks 7 bases and J lacks 6 bases; bases without a gene match: 14. On this clone itself: There is no known antigen for this receptor. Base qualities are not at hand, and no much larger clone is one base apart.

Study-wide findings and limitations: The amount of clinical and demographic metadata varied by source and participant and was provided uncurated.

The sequencing sample was made of peripheral blood. This chain is built from TRBV27 and TRBJ2-2; 7 bases in between match TRBD1. This receptor was obtained from a man in his thirties or forties who had recovered from COVID-19. The DNA is TGTGCCAGCACCATTAACAGGGGCCTAGGGGCCGGGGAGCTGTTTTTT. Its protein is CASTINRGLGAGELFF.